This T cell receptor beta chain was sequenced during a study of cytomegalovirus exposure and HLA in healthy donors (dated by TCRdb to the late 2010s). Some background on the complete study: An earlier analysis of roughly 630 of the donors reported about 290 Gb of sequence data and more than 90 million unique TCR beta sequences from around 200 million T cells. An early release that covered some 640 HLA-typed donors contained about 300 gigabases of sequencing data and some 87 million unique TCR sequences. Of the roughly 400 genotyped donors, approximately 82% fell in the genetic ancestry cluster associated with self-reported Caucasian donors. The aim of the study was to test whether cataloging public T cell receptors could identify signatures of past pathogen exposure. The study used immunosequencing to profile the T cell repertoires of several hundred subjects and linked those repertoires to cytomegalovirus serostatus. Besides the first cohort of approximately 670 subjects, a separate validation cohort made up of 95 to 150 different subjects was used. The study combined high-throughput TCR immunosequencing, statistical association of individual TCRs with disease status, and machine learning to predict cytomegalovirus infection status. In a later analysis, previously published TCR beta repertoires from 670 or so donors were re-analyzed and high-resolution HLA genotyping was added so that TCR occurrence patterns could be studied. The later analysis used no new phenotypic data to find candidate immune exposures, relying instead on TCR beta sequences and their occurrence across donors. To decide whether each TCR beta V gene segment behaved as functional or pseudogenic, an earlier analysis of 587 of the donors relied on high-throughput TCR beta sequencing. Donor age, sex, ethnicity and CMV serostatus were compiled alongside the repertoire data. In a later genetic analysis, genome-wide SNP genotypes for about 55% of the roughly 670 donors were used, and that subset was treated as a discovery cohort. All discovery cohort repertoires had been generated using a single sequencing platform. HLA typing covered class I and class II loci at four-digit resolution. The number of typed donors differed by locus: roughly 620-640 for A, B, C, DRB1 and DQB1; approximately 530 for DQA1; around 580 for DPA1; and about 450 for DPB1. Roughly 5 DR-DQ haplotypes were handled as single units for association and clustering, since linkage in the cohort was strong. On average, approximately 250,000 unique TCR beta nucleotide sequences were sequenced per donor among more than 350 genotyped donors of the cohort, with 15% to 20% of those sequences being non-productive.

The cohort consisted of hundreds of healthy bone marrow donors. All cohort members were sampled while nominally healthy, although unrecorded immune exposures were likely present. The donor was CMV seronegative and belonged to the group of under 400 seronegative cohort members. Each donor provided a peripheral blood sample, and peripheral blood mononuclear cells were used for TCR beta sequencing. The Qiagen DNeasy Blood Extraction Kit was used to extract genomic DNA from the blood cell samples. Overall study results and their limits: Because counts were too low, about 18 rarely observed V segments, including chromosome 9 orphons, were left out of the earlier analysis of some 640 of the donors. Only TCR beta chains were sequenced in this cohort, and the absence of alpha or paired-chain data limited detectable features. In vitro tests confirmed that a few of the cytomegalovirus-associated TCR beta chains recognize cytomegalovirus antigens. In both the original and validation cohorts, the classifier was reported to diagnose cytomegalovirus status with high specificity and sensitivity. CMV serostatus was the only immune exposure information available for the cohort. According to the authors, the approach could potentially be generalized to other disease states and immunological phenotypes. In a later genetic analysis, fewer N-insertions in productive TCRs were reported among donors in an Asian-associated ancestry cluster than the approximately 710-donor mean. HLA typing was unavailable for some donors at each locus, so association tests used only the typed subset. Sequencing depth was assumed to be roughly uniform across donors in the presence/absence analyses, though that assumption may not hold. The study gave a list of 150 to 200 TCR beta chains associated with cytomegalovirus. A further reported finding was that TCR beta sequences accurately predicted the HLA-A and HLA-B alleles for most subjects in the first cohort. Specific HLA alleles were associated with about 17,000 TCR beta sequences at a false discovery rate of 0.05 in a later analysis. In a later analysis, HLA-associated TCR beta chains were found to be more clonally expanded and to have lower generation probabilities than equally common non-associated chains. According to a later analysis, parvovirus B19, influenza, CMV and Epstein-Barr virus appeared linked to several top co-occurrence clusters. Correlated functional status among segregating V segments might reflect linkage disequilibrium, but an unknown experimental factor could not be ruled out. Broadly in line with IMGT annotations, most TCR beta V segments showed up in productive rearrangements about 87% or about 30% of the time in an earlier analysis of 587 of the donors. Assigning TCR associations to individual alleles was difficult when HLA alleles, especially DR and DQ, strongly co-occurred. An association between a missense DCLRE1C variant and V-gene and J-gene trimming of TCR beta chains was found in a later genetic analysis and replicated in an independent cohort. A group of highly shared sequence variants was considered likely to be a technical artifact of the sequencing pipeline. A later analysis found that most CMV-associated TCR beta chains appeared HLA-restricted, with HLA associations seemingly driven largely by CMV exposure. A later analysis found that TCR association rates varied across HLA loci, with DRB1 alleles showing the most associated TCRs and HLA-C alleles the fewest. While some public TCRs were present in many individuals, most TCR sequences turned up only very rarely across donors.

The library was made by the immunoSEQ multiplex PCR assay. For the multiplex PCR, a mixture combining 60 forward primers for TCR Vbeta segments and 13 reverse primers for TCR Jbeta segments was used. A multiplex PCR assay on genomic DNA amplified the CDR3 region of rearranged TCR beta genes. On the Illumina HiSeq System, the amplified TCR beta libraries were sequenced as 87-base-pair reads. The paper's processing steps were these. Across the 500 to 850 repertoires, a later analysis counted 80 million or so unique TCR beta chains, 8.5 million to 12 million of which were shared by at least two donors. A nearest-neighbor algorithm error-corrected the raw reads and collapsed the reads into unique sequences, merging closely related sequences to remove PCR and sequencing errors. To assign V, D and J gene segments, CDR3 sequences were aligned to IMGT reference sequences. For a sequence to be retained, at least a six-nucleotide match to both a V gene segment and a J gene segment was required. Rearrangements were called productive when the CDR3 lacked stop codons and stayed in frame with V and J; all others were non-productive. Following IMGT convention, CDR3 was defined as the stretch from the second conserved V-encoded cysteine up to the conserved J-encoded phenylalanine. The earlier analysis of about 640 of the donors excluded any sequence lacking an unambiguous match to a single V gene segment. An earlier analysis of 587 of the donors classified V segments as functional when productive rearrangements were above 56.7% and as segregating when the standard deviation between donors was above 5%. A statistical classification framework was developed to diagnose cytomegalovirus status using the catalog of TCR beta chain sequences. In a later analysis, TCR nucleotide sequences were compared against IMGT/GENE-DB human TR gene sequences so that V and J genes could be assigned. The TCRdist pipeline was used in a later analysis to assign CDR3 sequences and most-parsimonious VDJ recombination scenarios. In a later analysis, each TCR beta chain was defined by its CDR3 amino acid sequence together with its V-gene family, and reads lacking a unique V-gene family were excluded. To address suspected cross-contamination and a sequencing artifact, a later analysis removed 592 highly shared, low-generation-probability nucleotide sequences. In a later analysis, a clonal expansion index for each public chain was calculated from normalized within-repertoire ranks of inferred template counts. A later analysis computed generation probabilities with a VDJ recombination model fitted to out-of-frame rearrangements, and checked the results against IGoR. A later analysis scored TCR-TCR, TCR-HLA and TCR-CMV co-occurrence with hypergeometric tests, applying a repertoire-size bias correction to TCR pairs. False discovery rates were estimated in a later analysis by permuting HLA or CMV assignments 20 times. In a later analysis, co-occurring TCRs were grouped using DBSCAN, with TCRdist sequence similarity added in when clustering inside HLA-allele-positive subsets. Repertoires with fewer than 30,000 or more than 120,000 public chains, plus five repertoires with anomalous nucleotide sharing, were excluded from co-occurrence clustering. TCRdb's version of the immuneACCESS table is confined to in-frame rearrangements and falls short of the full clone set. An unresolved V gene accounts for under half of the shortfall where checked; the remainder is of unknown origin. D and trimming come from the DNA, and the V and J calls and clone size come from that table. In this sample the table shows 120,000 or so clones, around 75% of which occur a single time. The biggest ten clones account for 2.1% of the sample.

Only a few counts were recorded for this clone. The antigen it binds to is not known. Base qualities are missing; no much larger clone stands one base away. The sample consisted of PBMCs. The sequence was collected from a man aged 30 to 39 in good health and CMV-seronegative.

The bases are TGTGCCAGCAGTCCCAGACTAGAGTACAATGAGCAGTTCTTC. Its translation is CASSPRLEYNEQFF. The V gene is TRBV6-1 and the J gene is TRBJ2-1, with a tentative D gene TRBD2 over 6 matching bases. Trimming takes 5 bases from V and 4 bases from J, and the germline ends sit 12 bases apart. The CDR3 goes from the cysteine to the phenylalanine over 14 residues. The read is trimmed to its CDR3 DNA, 42 bases read in frame from base 1. CDR1 and CDR2 are read off the germline V gene as MNHNS and SASEGT.